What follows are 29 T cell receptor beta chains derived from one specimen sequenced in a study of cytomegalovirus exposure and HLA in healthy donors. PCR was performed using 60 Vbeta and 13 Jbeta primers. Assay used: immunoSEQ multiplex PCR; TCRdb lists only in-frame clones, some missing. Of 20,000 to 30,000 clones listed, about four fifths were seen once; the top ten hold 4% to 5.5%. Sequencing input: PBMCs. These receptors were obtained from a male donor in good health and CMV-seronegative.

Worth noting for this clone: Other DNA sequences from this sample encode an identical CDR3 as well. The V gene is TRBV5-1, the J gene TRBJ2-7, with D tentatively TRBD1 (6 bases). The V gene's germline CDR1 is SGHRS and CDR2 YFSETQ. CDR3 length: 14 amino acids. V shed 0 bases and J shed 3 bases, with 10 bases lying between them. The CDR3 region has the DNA TGCGCCAGCAGCTTGGAAGGGGGTATCTACGAGCAGTACTTC. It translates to CASSLEGGIYEQYF. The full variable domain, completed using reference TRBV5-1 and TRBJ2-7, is KAGVTQTPRYLIKTRGQQVTLSCSPISGHRSVSWYQQTPGQGLQFLFEYFSETQRNKGNFPGRFSGRQFSNSRSEMNVSTLELGDSALYLCASSLEGGIYEQYFGPGTRLTVT.

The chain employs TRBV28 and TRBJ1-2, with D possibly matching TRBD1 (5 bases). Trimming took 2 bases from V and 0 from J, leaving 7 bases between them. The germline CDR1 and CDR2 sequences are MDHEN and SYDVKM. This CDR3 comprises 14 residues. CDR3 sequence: CASSLTGANYGYTF. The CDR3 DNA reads TGTGCCAGCAGTTTAACAGGAGCTAACTATGGCTACACCTTC.

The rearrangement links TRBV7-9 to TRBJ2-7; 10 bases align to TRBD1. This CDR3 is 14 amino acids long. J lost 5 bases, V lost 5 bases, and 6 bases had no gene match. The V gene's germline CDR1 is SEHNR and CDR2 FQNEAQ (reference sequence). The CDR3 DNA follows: TGTGCCAGCAGCCACCAGGGACAGGGGAACGAGCAGTACTTC. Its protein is CASSHQGQGNEQYF.

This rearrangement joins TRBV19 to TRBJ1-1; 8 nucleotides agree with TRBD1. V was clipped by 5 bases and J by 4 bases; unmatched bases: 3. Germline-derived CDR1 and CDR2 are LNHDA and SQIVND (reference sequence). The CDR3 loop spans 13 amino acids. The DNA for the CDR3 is TGTGCCAGTAGTGAGCAGGGGGCCACTGAAGCTTTCTTT. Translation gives CASSEQGATEAFF. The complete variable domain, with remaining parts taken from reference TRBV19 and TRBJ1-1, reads DGGITQSPKYLFRKEGQNVTLSCEQNLNHDAMYWYRQDPGQGLRLIYYSQIVNDFQKGDIAEGYSVSREKKESFPLTVTSAQKNPTAFYLCASSEQGATEAFFGQGTRLTVV.

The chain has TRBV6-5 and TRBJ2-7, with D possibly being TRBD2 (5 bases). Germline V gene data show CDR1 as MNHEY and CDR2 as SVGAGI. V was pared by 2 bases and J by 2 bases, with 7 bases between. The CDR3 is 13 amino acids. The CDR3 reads CASSYRGPYEQYF. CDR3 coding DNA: TGTGCCAGCAGTTACCGAGGGCCCTACGAGCAGTACTTC.

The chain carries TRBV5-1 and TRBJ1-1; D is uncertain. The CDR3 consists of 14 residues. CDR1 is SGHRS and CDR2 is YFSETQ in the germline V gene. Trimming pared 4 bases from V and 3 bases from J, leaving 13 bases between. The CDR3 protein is CASSPDGRDTEAFF. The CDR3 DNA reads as TGCGCCAGCAGCCCCGACGGGAGAGACACTGAAGCTTTCTTT.

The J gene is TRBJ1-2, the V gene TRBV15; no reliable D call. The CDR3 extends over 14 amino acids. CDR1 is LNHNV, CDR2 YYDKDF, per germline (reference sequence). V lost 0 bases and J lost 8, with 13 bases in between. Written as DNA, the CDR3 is TGTGCCACCAGCAGAGATGGCGACATAAGCGGCTACACCTTC. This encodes CATSRDGDISGYTF.

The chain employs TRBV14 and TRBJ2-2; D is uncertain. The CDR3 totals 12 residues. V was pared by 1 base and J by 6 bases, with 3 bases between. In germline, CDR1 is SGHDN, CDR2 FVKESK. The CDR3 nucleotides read TGTGCCAGCAGCCAAGCTCCCGGGGAGCTGTTTTTT. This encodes CASSQAPGELFF.

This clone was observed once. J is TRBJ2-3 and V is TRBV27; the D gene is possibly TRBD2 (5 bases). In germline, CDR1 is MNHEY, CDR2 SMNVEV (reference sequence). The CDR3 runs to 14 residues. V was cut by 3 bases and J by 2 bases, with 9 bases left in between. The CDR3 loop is CASSFEGVTDTQYF. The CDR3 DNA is TGTGCCAGCAGTTTCGAGGGCGTCACAGATACGCAGTATTTT.

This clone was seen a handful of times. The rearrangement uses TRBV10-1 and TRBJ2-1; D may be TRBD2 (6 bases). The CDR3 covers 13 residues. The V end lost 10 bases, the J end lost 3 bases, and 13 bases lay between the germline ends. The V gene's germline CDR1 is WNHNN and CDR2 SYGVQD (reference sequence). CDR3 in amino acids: CATGEQVYNEQFF. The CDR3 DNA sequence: TGCGCCACGGGGGAGCAGGTCTACAATGAGCAGTTCTTC.

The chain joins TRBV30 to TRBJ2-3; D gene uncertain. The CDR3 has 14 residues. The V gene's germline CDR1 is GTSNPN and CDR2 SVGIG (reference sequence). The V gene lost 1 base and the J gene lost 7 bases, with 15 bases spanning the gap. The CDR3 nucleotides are TGTGCCTGGAGTGGGTATCAGGAACGATATACGCAGTATTTT. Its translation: CAWSGYQERYTQYF.

As DNA, the CDR3 is TGTGCCATCAGCGAGATAGGGGACACTGAAGCTTTCTTT. Amino acid sequence: CAISEIGDTEAFF. The chain has TRBV10-3 and TRBJ1-1; D is perhaps TRBD1 (5 bases). Germline V CDR1 and CDR2: ENHRY, SYGVKD. Trimming removed 6 bases from V and 3 bases from J, with 11 bases in between. The CDR3 loop spans 13 amino acids.

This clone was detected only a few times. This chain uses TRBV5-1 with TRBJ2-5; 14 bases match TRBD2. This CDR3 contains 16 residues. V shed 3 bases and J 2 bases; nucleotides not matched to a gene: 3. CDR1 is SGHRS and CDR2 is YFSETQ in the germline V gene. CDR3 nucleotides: TGCGCCAGCAGCTGGGGGACTAGCGGGGGACAAGAGACCCAGTACTTC. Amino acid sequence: CASSWGTSGGQETQYF.

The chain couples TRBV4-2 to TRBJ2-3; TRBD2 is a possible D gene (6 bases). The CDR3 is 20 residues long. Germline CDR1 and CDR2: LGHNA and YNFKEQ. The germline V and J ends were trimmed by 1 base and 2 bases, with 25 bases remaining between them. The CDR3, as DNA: TGTGCCAGCAGCCAAGTAGAGGCGAGGCGGGGTAGTAGACCCACAGATACGCAGTATTTT. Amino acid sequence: CASSQVEARRGSRPTDTQYF.

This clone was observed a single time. The CDR3 is CASSPGRGMIAEQYF. The CDR3 coding sequence is TGTGCCAGCAGCCCCGGACGGGGTATGATCGCCGAGCAGTACTTC. The chain carries TRBV11-3 and TRBJ2-7; D is possibly TRBD2 (5 bases). CDR3 size: 15 residues. Germline CDR1 is SGHNT and CDR2 is YENEEA. Deletions cut 5 bases from V and 6 bases from J, with 20 bases between.

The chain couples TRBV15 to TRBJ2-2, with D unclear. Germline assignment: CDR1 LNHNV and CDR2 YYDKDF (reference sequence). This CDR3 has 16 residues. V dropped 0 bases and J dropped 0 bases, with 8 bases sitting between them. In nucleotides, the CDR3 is TGTGCCACCAGCAGAGATCCCACAACGAACACCGGGGAGCTGTTTTTT. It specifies CATSRDPTTNTGELFF.

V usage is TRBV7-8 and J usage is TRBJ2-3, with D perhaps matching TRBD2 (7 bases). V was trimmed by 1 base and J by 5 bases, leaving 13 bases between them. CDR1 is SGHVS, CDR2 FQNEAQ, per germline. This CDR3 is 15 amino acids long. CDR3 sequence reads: CASSLVRGQGDTQYF. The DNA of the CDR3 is TGTGCCAGCAGCTTAGTGCGGGGGCAAGGAGATACGCAGTATTTT.

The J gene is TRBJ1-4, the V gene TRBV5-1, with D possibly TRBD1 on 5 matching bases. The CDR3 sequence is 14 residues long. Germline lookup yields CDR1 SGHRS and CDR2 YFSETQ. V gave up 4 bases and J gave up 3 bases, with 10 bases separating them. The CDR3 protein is CASSIGVANEKLFF. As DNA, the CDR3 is TGCGCCAGCAGCATAGGGGTGGCTAATGAAAAACTGTTTTTT. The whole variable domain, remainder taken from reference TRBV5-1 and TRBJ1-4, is KAGVTQTPRYLIKTRGQQVTLSCSPISGHRSVSWYQQTPGQGLQFLFEYFSETQRNKGNFPGRFSGRQFSNSRSEMNVSTLELGDSALYLCASSIGVANEKLFFGSGTQLSVL.

This CDR3 is CATLDRGGNQPQHF. The CDR3 DNA reads as TGTGCCACCCTCGACAGGGGTGGCAATCAGCCCCAGCATTTT. V is TRBV19 and J is TRBJ1-5; TRBD1 aligns across 8 bases. After removal of 10 bases from V and 2 bases from J, the junction contained 7 bases not matched to a gene. The CDR3 consists of 14 residues. Germline CDR1 reads LNHDA; CDR2 reads SQIVND (reference sequence). Combining the CDR3 with reference TRBV19 and TRBJ1-5 gives the whole variable domain DGGITQSPKYLFRKEGQNVTLSCEQNLNHDAMYWYRQDPGQGLRLIYYSQIVNDFQKGDIAEGYSVSREKKESFPLTVTSAQKNPTAFYLCATLDRGGNQPQHFGDGTRLSIL.

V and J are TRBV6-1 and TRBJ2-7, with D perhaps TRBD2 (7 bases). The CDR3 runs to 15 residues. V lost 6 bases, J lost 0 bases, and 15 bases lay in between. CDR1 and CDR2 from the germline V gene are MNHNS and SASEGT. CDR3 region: CASREEGGSSYEQYF. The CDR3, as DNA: TGTGCCAGCAGGGAGGAGGGGGGGAGCTCCTACGAGCAGTACTTC.

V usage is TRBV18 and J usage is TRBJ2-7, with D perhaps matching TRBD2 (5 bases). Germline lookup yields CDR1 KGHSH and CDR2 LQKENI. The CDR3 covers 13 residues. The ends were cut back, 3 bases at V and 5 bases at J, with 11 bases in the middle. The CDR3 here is CASSPPGLDEQYF. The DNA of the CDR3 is TGTGCCAGCTCACCCCCGGGATTAGACGAGCAGTACTTC.

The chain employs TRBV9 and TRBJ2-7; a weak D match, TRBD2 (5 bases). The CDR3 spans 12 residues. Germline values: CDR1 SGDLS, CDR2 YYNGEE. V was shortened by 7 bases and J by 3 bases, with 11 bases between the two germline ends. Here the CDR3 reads CASSGDHYEQYF. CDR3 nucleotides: TGTGCCAGCTCCGGGGATCACTACGAGCAGTACTTC. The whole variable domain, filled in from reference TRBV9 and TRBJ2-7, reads DSGVTQTPKHLITATGQRVTLRCSPRSGDLSVYWYQQSLDQGLQFLIQYYNGEERAKGNILERFSAQQFPDLHSELNLSSLELGDSALYFCASSGDHYEQYFGPGTRLTVT.

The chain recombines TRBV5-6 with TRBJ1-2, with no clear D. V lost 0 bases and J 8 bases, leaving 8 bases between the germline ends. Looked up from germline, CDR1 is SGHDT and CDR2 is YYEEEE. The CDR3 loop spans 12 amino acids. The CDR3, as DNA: TGTGCCAGCAGCTTGGCGGGGTACGGCTACACCTTC. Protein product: CASSLAGYGYTF.

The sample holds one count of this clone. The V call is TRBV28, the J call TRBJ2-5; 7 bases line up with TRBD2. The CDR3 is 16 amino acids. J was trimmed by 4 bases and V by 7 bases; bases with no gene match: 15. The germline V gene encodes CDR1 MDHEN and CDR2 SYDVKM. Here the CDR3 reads CASTYQGGARRETQYF. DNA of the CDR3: TGTGCCAGCACCTACCAGGGAGGGGCTAGAAGAGAGACCCAGTACTTC. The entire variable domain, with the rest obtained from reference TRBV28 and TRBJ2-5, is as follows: DVKVTQSSRYLVKRTGEKVFLECVQDMDHENMFWYRQDPGLGLRLIYFSYDVKMKEKGDIPEGYSVSREKKERFSLILESASTNQTSMYLCASTYQGGARRETQYFGPGTRLLVL.

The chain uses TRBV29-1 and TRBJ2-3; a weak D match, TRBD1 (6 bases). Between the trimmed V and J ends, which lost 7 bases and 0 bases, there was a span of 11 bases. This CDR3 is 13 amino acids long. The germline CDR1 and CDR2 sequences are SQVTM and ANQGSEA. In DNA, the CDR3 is TGCAGCGGGGGGACAACTAGCACAGATACGCAGTATTTT. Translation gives CSGGTTSTDTQYF.

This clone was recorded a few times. The CDR3 sequence is CASSPELFNEKLFF. CDR3 in DNA: TGTGCCAGCAGCCCTGAACTCTTTAATGAAAAACTGTTTTTT. V is TRBV5-8 and J is TRBJ1-4; D gene ambiguous. Trimming cost V 4 bases and J 4 bases, with 11 bases left between them. The CDR3 is made up of 14 amino acids. CDR1 is SGHTS, CDR2 YDEGEE, per germline.

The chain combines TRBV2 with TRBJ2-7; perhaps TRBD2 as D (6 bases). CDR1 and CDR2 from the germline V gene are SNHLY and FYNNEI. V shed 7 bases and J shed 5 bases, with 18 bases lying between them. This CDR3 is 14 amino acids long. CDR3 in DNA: TGTGCCAGCAATAGGCCGGGAGAAAGCCACGAGCAGTACTTC. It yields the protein CASNRPGESHEQYF.

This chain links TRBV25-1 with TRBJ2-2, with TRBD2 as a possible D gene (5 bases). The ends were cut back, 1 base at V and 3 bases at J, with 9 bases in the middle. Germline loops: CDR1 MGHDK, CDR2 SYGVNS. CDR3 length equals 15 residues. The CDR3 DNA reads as TGTGCCAGCAGTGAATCCGGGATTTACACCGGGGAGCTGTTTTTT. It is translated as CASSESGIYTGELFF. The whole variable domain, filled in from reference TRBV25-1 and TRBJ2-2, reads EADIYQTPRYLVIGTGKKITLECSQTMGHDKMYWYQQDPGMELHLIHYSYGVNSTEKGDLSSESTVSRIRTEHFPLTLESARPSHTSQYLCASSESGIYTGELFFGEGSRLTVL.

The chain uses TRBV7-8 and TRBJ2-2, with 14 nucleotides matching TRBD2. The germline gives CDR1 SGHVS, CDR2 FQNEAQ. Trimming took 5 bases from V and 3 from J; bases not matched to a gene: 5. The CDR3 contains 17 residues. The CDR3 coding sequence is TGTGCCAGCAGCGGTCGACTAGCGGGAGGGTACACCGGGGAGCTGTTTTTT. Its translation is CASSGRLAGGYTGELFF. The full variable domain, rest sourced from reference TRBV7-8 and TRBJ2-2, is GAGVSQSPRYKVAKRGQDVALRCDPISGHVSLFWYQQALGQGPEFLTYFQNEAQLDKSGLPSDRFFAERPEGSVSTLKIQRTQQEDSAVYLCASSGRLAGGYTGELFFGEGSRLTVL.